A selection of T cell receptor beta chains follows, all from one sample in a study of blood T cells in healthy people across ages. MiXCR, applied by TCRdb to the 5' RACE reads, yields one record per CDR3 protein. Of around 940,000 distinct CDR3 sequences in the sample, roughly half were seen once. The specimen sequenced was blood. The receptors were sampled from a woman aged 55-70 years in good health. Each CDR3 is given with its conserved first and last residue. Fields, in order: V gene, D gene, clone size, J gene, CDR3 DNA, CDR3 protein. D genes are given only for firm matches. A clone size is listed for some rows: how often the clone was seen (once, few, many), or a class if it is expanded.

V: TRBV2
D: .
size: .
J: TRBJ2-5
DNA: TGTGCCAGCAGTGAGTCTCTCTCCGCCTTAGATGAGACCCAGTACTTC
CDR3: CASSESLSALDETQYF

V: TRBV11-2
D: TRBD2
size: few
J: TRBJ2-5
DNA: TGTGCCAGCAGCCCCAAAGGGGAGGGACAAGAGACCCAGTACTTC
CDR3: CASSPKGEGQETQYF

V: TRBV7-8
D: .
size: .
J: TRBJ1-5
DNA: TGTGCCAGCAGCTATTACACCAATAGCAATCAGCCCCAGCATTTT
CDR3: CASSYYTNSNQPQHF

V: TRBV12-3/TRBV12-4
D: TRBD1
size: few
J: TRBJ1-2
DNA: TGTGCCAGCAGTTCGGAGACAGGGAGTGGCTACACCTTC
CDR3: CASSSETGSGYTF

V: TRBV4-1
D: TRBD2
size: .
J: TRBJ2-1
DNA: TGCGCCAGCAGCCAAGACCCAGCGGGAGGGCCGTTCTCCTACAATGAGCAGTTCTTC
CDR3: CASSQDPAGGPFSYNEQFF

V: TRBV28
D: TRBD1
size: .
J: TRBJ1-4
DNA: TGTGCCAGCAGTTTACCCGGGACAGGGGGGGAAAAACTGTTTTTT
CDR3: CASSLPGTGGEKLFF

V: TRBV12-3/TRBV12-4
D: TRBD2
size: many
J: TRBJ2-5
DNA: TGTGCCAGCAGTTTGACGGGAGGGGGAGAGACCCAGTACTTC
CDR3: CASSLTGGGETQYF

V: TRBV28
D: .
size: .
J: TRBJ2-6
DNA: TGTGCCAGCAGTTTATTGGGCAAAAGCTCTGGGGCCAACGTCCTGACTTTC
CDR3: CASSLLGKSSGANVLTF

V: TRBV7-2
D: TRBD2
size: few
J: TRBJ2-2
DNA: TGTGCCAGCAGCGAGACTAGCGGAAGAACCGGGGAGCTGTTTTTT
CDR3: CASSETSGRTGELFF

V: TRBV29-1
D: TRBD1
size: .
J: TRBJ1-6
DNA: TGCAGCGCTAGACAGGGCGAGAATTCACCCCTCCACTTT
CDR3: CSARQGENSPLHF

V: TRBV27
D: .
size: .
J: TRBJ2-7
DNA: TGTGCCAGCAGTTTAATGGGGGTACGCTCCTACGAGCAGTACTTC
CDR3: CASSLMGVRSYEQYF

V: TRBV11-2
D: .
size: .
J: TRBJ1-6
DNA: TGTGCCAGCAGCTTAAGGTTAGGGGAGGACTCACCCCTCCACTTT
CDR3: CASSLRLGEDSPLHF

V: TRBV27
D: TRBD2
size: few
J: TRBJ2-3
DNA: TGTGCCAGCAGTTTCTCTAGCGGGAGTAGAAATACGCAGTATTTT
CDR3: CASSFSSGSRNTQYF

V: TRBV27
D: .
size: few
J: TRBJ2-3
DNA: TGTGCCAGCAAACCCCGGGACTTTGGCACAGATACGCAGTATTTT
CDR3: CASKPRDFGTDTQYF

V: TRBV3-1
D: .
size: few
J: TRBJ2-5
DNA: TGTGCCAGCAGCCAGAGCCCACTAGGTTTAGGGACCCAGTACTTC
CDR3: CASSQSPLGLGTQYF

V: TRBV18
D: TRBD1
size: few
J: TRBJ2-3
DNA: TGTGCCAGCTCACCTGGACAGGGCAAAACCAATACGCAGTATTTT
CDR3: CASSPGQGKTNTQYF

V: TRBV6-5
D: .
size: .
J: TRBJ2-7
DNA: TGTGCCAGCAGTGAAAACAGGTTCCCCCCGGAGCAGTACTTC
CDR3: CASSENRFPPEQYF